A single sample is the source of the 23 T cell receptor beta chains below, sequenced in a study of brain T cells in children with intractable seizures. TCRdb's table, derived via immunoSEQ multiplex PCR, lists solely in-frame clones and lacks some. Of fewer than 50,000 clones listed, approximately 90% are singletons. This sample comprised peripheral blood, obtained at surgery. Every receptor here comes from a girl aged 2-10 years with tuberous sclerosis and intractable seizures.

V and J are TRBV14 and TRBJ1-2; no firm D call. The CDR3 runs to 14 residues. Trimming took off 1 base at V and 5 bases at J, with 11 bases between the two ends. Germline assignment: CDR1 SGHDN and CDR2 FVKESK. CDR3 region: CASSQVAGTYGYTF. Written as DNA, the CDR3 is TGTGCCAGCAGCCAAGTTGCCGGAACTTATGGCTACACCTTC. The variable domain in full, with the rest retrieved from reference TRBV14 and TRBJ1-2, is EAGVTQFPSHSVIEKGQTVTLRCDPISGHDNLYWYRRVMGKEIKFLLHFVKESKQDESGMPNNRFLAERTGGTYSTLKVQPAELEDSGVYFCASSQVAGTYGYTFGSGTRLTVV.

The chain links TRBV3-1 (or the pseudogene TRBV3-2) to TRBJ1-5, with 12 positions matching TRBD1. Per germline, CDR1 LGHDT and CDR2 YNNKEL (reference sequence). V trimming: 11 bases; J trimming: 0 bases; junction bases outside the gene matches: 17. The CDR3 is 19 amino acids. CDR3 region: CAPAGDRGRRTHSNQPQHF. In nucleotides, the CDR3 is TGTGCCCCGGCGGGGGACAGGGGGCGCAGGACCCATAGCAATCAGCCCCAGCATTTT.

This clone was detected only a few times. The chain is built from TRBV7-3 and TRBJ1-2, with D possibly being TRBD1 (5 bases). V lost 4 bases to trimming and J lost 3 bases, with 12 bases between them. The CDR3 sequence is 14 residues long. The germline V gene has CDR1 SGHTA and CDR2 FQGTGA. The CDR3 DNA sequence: TGTGCCAGCAGCTATGAGCGGGACGACTATGGCTACACCTTC. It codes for CASSYERDDYGYTF.

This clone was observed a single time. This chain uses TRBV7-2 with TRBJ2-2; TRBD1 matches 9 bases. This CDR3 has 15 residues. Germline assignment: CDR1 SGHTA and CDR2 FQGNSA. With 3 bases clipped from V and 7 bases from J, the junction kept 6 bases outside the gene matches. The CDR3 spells CASSFGDRENGELFF. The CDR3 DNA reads TGTGCCAGCAGCTTTGGGGACAGGGAGAACGGGGAGCTGTTTTTT.

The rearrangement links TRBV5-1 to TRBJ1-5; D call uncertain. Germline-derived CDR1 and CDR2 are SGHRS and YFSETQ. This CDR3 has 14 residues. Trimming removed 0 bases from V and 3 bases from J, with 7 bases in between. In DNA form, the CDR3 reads TGCGCCAGCAGCTTGGGGGGAGTCAATCAGCCCCAGCATTTT. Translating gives CASSLGGVNQPQHF. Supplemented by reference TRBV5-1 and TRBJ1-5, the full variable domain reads KAGVTQTPRYLIKTRGQQVTLSCSPISGHRSVSWYQQTPGQGLQFLFEYFSETQRNKGNFPGRFSGRQFSNSRSEMNVSTLELGDSALYLCASSLGGVNQPQHFGDGTRLSIL.

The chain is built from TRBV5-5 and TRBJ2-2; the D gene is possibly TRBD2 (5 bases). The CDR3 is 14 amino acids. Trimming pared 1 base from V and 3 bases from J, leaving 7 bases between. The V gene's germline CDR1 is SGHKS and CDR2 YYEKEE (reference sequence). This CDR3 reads CASSLWEHTGELFF. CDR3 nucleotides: TGTGCCAGCAGCTTGTGGGAGCACACCGGGGAGCTGTTTTTT. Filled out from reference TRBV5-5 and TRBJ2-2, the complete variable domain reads DAGVTQSPTHLIKTRGQQVTLRCSPISGHKSVSWYQQVLGQGPQFIFQYYEKEERGRGNFPDRFSARQFPNYSSELNVNALLLGDSALYLCASSLWEHTGELFFGEGSRLTVL.

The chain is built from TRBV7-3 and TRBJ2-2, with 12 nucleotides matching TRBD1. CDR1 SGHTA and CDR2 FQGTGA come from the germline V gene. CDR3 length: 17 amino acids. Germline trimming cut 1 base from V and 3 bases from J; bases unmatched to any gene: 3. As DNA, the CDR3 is TGTGCCAGCAGCTTAAGGGGACAGGGGGCGGACACCGGGGAGCTGTTTTTT. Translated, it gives CASSLRGQGADTGELFF.

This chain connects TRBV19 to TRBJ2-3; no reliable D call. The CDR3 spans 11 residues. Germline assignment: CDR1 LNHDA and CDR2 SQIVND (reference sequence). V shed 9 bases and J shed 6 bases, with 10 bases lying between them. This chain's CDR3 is CASGQWDTQYF. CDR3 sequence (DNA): TGTGCCAGCGGTCAGTGGGATACGCAGTATTTT.

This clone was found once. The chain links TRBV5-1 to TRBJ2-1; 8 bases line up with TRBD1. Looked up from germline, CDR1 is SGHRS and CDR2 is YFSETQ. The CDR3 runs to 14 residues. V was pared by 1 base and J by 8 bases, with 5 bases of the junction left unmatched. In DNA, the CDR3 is TGCGCCAGCAGCTTGCAGGGGGCTATCGATGAGCAGTTCTTC. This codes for CASSLQGAIDEQFF.

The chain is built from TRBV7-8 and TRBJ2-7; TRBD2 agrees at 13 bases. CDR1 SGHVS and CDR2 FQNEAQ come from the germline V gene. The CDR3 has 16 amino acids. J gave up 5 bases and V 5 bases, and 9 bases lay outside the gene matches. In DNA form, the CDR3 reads TGTGCCAGCAGCACCTTACTAGCGGGGGGGCCTCACGAGCAGTACTTC. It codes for CASSTLLAGGPHEQYF.

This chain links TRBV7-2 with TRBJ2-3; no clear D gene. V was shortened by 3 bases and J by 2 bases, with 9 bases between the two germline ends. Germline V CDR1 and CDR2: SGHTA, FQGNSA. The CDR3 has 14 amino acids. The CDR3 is CASSLRRYTDTQYF. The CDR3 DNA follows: TGTGCCAGCAGCTTGAGGCGGTACACAGATACGCAGTATTTT. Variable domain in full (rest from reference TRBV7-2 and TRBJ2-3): GAGVSQSPSNKVTEKGKDVELRCDPISGHTALYWYRQSLGQGLEFLIYFQGNSAPDKSGLPSDRFSAERTGGSVSTLTIQRTQQEDSAVYLCASSLRRYTDTQYFGPGTRLTVL.

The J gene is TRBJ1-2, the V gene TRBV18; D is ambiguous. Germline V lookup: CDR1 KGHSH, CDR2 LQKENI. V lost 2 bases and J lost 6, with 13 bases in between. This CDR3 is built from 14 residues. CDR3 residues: CASSPTNDIHGYTF. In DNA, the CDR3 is TGTGCCAGCTCACCAACCAATGACATTCATGGCTACACCTTC.

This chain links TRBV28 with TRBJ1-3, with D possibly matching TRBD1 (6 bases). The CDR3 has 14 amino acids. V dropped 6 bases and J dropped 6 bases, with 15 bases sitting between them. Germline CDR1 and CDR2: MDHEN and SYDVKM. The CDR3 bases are TGTGCCAGCAGAATAACAGGGCTCACAAACACCATATATTTT. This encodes CASRITGLTNTIYF.

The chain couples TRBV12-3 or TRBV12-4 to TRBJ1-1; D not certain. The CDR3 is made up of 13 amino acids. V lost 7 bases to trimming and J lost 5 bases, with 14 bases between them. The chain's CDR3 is CASTLLGKTEAFF. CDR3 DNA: TGTGCCAGCACCTTACTTGGAAAAACTGAAGCTTTCTTT.

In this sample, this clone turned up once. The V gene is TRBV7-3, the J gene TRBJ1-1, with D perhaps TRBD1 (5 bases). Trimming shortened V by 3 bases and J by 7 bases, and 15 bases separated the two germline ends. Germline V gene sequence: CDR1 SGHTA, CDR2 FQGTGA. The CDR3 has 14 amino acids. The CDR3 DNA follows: TGTGCCAGCAGCTTGGGTGGAGGGGTGCGTGAAGCTTTCTTT. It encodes CASSLGGGVREAFF.

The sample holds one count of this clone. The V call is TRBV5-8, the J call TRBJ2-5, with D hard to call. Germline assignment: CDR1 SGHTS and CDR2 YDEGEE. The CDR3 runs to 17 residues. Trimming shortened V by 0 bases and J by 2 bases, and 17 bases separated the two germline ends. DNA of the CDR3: TGTGCCAGCAGCTTGGCCAGGCTACAGATTCTTCAAGAGACCCAGTACTTC. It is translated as CASSLARLQILQETQYF.

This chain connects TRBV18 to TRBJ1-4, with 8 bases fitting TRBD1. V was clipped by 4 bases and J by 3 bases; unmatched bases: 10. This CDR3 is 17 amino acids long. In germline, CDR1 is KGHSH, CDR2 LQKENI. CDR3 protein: CASSRTPQGAANEKLFF. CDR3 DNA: TGTGCCAGCTCACGTACCCCCCAGGGGGCAGCTAATGAAAAACTGTTTTTT.

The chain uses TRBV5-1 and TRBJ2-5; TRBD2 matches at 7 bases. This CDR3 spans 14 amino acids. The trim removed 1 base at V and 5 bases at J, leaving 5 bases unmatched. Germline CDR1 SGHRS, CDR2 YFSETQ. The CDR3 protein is CASSLRGEGETQYF. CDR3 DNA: TGCGCCAGCAGCTTGCGCGGGGAGGGGGAGACCCAGTACTTC.

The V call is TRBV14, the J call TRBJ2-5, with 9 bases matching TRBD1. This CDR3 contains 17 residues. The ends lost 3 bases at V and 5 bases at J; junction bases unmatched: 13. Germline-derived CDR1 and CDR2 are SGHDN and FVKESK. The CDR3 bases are TGTGCCAGCAGCCATTCAACGCCGGGACAGGGCGAGGAGACCCAGTACTTC. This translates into CASSHSTPGQGEETQYF.

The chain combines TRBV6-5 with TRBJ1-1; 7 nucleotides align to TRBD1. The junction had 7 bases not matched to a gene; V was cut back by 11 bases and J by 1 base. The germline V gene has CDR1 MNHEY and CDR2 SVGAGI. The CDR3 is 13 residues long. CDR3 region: CAARGPWNTEAFF. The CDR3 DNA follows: TGTGCCGCGAGGGGGCCGTGGAACACTGAAGCTTTCTTT.

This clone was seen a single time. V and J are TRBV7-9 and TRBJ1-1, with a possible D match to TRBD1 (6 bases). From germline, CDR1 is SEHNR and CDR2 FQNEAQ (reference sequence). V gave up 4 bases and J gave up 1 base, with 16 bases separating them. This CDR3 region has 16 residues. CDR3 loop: CASSSAVDRPNTEAFF. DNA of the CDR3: TGTGCCAGCAGCTCCGCCGTGGACAGACCGAACACTGAAGCTTTCTTT.

The CDR3 here is CASSLGKETQYF. Written as DNA, the CDR3 is TGCGCCAGCAGCTTGGGAAAAGAGACCCAGTACTTC. This chain links TRBV5-1 with TRBJ2-5; D remains unclear. The CDR3 consists of 12 residues. The germline V gene has CDR1 SGHRS and CDR2 YFSETQ. Trimming removed 0 bases at V and 3 bases at J, with 3 bases between. Together with reference TRBV5-1 and TRBJ2-5, the CDR3 gives the full variable domain: KAGVTQTPRYLIKTRGQQVTLSCSPISGHRSVSWYQQTPGQGLQFLFEYFSETQRNKGNFPGRFSGRQFSNSRSEMNVSTLELGDSALYLCASSLGKETQYFGPGTRLLVL.

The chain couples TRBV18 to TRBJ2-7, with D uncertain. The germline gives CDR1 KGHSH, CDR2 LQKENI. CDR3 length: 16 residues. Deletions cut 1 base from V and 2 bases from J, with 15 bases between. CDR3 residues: CASSPRIPVKPYEQYF. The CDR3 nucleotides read TGTGCCAGCTCACCACGGATTCCCGTTAAGCCCTACGAGCAGTACTTC.